The rows below give T cell receptor beta chains drawn from one sample of a study of blood T cell repertoires in COVID-19. The method was immunoSEQ multiplex PCR; TCRdb's version includes in-frame clones alone and lacks a portion of them. Here the sample spans about 220,000 clones, roughly four fifths being singletons. The sample was peripheral blood. Receptors originate from a woman under 40 who had recovered from COVID-19. Both conserved end residues are part of each CDR3. The D gene is left open where the match is weak. Part of the rows lack a size; the others show once, few, many or a class for expanded clones.

15 TRBJ1-5 TRBV6-5 . TRBD1 TGTGCCAGCAGTAGAACAGGGGGCCGGGGTCAGCCCCAGCATTTT CASSRTGGRGQPQHF
12 TRBJ2-7 TRBV28 . TRBD2 TGTGCCACCCTCGCGGGAGTGTACGAGCAGTACTTC CATLAGVYEQYF
14 TRBJ2-5 TRBV15 once . TGTGCCACCAGCAGAAACACAGGGCTGGAGACCCAGTACTTC CATSRNTGLETQYF
14 TRBJ2-1 TRBV18 . . TGTGCCAGCTCACCTGCGGTAGGTGTCTATGAGCAGTTCTTC CASSPAVGVYEQFF
15 TRBJ2-2 TRBV7-8 . . TGTGCCAGCAGCTTAGTAAAACAGGGCAACGGGGAGCTGTTTTTT CASSLVKQGNGELFF
13 TRBJ2-3 TRBV7-9 once . TGTGCCAGCAGCCAGACAGGCGGGAGCGTGCAGTATTTT CASSQTGGSVQYF
15 TRBJ2-1 TRBV15 . . TGTGCCACCAGCAGAGATAGCGGCACAAACAATGAGCAGTTCTTC CATSRDSGTNNEQFF
14 TRBJ2-5 TRBV6-6 . . TGTGCCAGCAGTCTACAGGGTATCCAAGAGACCCAGTACTTC CASSLQGIQETQYF
17 TRBJ2-1 TRBV28 . . TGTGCCAGCACTTCGGCCGGGACTCCGAGCTCCTACAATGAGCAGTTCTTC CASTSAGTPSSYNEQFF
15 TRBJ1-4 TRBV10-3 . TRBD1 TGTGCCATCAGTAAGGAACAGGGGTGGAATGAAAAACTGTTTTTT CAISKEQGWNEKLFF
15 TRBJ2-7 TRBV4-2 . TRBD1 TGTGCCAGCAGCCAAGGTTCAGGGGGCGAGTACGAGCAGTACTTC CASSQGSGGEYEQYF
14 TRBJ2-7 TRBV27 . TRBD2 TGTGCCAGCGGCCGACTAGCGGATTCCTACGAGCAGTACTTC CASGRLADSYEQYF
15 TRBJ1-3 TRBV11-2 few TRBD1 TGTGCCAGCAGCTCCTCGGACAGGGGTGGAAACACCATATATTTT CASSSSDRGGNTIYF
13 TRBJ1-1 TRBV7-9 . . TGTGCCAGCAGCCGGGACACTAACACTGAAGCTTTCTTT CASSRDTNTEAFF
16 TRBJ2-3 TRBV10-3 . TRBD2 TGTGCCATCAGCAGGACTAGCGGGAGGGCCGCAGATACGCAGTATTTT CAISRTSGRAADTQYF
21 TRBJ2-7 TRBV14 once TRBD2 TGTGCCAGTACCCGCGCGAAACCTAGCGGGGAAATAAATCCATCATCCTACGAGCAGTACTTC CASTRAKPSGEINPSSYEQYF
17 TRBJ2-7 TRBV28 . TRBD1 TGTGCCAGCAGTTTCCTTAGGGGGCCGGACATCCTAGCCGAGCAGTACTTC CASSFLRGPDILAEQYF
11 TRBJ2-7 TRBV5-8 . . TGTGCCAGCAGCTTTTACTACGAGCAGTACTTC CASSFYYEQYF
15 TRBJ2-2 TRBV6-6 . TRBD2 TGTGCCAGCAGTCTTCTAGCGGGGGGCACCGGGGAGCTGTTTTTT CASSLLAGGTGELFF
18 TRBJ2-2 TRBV27 once TRBD2 TGTGCCAGCAGTTTAAACCCGGGACTAGCGGGTTCCACCGGGGAGCTGTTTTTT CASSLNPGLAGSTGELFF
12 TRBJ2-2 TRBV7-9 once TRBD2 TGTTCCAGCGGGAGTAACACCGGGGAGCTGTTTTTT CSSGSNTGELFF
18 TRBJ2-1 TRBV9 . TRBD2 TGTGCCAGCAGCTCACCACCAAAGGAGGGAGGGCCGCGGAATGAGCAGTTCTTC CASSSPPKEGGPRNEQFF
15 TRBJ2-3 TRBV6-5 . TRBD2 TGTGCCAGCAGTCTCGGGAGGGCCAGCACAGATACGCAGTATTTT CASSLGRASTDTQYF
14 TRBJ2-3 TRBV18 . TRBD1 TGTGCCAGCTCACGACAGGGGTGGACAGATACGCAGTATTTT CASSRQGWTDTQYF
16 TRBJ2-5 TRBV30 . TRBD2 TGTGCCTGGACGCTAGCGGGAGTTATGGGATGGAAGACCCAGTACTTC CAWTLAGVMGWKTQYF
15 TRBJ1-5 TRBV30 few . TGTGCCTGGAGTGGGGGGGACTTTAGCAATCAGCCCCAGCATTTT CAWSGGDFSNQPQHF
16 TRBJ2-1 TRBV4-1 . TRBD2 TGCGCCAGCAGCCAGGCATGGGCGGGAGGGAACAATGAGCAGTTCTTC CASSQAWAGGNNEQFF
16 TRBJ1-2 TRBV18 . TRBD1 TGTGCCAGCTCAAGAGAGAGCTGGGGGACAGCCTATGGCTACACCTTC CASSRESWGTAYGYTF
12 TRBJ2-1 TRBV6-5 . TRBD1 TGTGCCAGCAGTCGGGACAGGCTTGAGCAGTTCTTC CASSRDRLEQFF
17 TRBJ1-5 TRBV15 . . TGTGCCACCAGCAGAGTGGGAGGAGTCCTACCTAATCAGCCCCAGCATTTT CATSRVGGVLPNQPQHF
16 TRBJ2-1 TRBV24-1 . TRBD2 TGTGCCACCAGTGACCTTGGACTAGCGGGAGGTTATGAGCAGTTCTTC CATSDLGLAGGYEQFF
14 TRBJ2-1 TRBV29-1 once . TGCAGCCCCACCTTTGGCAGCTCCTACAATGAGCAGTTCTTC CSPTFGSSYNEQFF
11 TRBJ1-4 TRBV30 . . TGTGCCTGGGGTAAACACGAAAAACTGTTTTTT CAWGKHEKLFF
12 TRBJ2-5 TRBV24-1 . . TGTGCCACCAGTGGGCCCCGGGGGACCCAGTACTTC CATSGPRGTQYF
16 TRBJ2-7 TRBV24-1 . TRBD1 TGTGCCACCAGCCCTGGGTCGGGACAGGGGAACTACGAGCAGTACTTC CATSPGSGQGNYEQYF
15 TRBJ1-3 TRBV2 . . TGTGCCAGCAGTGAAATTCGGGGGGACGGAAACACCATATATTTT CASSEIRGDGNTIYF
14 TRBJ1-2 TRBV19 . . TGTGCCAGTAGTATAGAAAGGGGAAACTATGGCTACACCTTC CASSIERGNYGYTF